This T cell receptor (beta chain) stems from a study of technical replicates of blood from a few donors. This CDR3 has 15 residues. V dropped 6 bases and J dropped 6; count of bases not matched to a gene: 10. CDR1 is MDHEN, CDR2 SYDVKM, per germline. Clones were read by immunoSEQ multiplex PCR, and TCRdb kept only the in-frame ones, dropping some. The table lists about 9,400 clones, roughly 89% of them singletons. A single count supports this clone. The chain employs TRBV28 and TRBJ2-1; 8 positions match TRBD2. This TCR was recovered from a human donor in good health. Sequencing input: PBMCs. The CDR3 DNA sequence: TGTGCCAGCAGCCCCGGAGGTAGCGGGGTCAATGAGCAGTTCTTC. It yields the protein CASSPGGSGVNEQFF.